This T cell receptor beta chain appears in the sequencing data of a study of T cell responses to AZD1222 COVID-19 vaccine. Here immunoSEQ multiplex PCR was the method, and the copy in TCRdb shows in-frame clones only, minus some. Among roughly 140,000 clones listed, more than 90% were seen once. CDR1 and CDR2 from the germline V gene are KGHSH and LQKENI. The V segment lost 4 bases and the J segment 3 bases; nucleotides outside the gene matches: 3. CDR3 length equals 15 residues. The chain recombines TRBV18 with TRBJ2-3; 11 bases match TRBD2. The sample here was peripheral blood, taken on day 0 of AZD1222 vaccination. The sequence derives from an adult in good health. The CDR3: CASSLAGGNTDTQYF. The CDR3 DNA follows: TGTGCCAGCTCACTAGCGGGAGGGAATACAGATACGCAGTATTTT.